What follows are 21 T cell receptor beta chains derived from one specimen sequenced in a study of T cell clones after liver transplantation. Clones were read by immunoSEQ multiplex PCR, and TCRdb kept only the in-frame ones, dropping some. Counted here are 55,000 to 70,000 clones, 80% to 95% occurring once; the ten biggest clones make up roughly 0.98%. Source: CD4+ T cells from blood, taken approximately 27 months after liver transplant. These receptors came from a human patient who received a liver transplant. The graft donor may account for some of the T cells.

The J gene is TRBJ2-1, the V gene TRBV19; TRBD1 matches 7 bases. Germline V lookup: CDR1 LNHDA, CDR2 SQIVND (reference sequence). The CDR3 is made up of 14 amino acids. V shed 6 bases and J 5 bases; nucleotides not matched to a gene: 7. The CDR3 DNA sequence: TGTGCCAGTAGAGAGGACAGGAGCAACAATGAGCAGTTCTTC. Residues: CASREDRSNNEQFF.

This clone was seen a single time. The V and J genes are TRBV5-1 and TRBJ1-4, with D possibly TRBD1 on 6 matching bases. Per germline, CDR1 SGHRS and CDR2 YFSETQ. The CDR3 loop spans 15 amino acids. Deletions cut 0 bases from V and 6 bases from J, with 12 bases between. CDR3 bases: TGCGCCAGCAGCTTGGGGTACAGGGAATATGAAAAACTGTTTTTT. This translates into CASSLGYREYEKLFF.

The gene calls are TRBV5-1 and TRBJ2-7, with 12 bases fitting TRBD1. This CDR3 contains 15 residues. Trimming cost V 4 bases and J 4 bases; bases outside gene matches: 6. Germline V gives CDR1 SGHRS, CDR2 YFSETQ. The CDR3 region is CASSTRDRGLYEQYF. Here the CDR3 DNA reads TGCGCCAGCAGCACCCGGGACAGGGGGCTGTACGAGCAGTACTTC.

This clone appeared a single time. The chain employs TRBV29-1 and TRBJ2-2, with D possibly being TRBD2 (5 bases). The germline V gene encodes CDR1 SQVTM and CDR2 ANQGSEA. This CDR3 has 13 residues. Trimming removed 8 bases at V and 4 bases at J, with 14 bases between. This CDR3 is CSLVEGATGELFF. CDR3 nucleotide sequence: TGCAGCTTAGTAGAGGGTGCCACCGGGGAGCTGTTTTTT.

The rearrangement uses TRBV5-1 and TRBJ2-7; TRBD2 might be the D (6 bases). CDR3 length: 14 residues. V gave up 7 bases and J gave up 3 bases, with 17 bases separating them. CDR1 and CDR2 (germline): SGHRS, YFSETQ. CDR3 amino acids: CASAEAGLNYEQYF. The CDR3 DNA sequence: TGCGCCAGCGCCGAGGCGGGACTGAACTACGAGCAGTACTTC.

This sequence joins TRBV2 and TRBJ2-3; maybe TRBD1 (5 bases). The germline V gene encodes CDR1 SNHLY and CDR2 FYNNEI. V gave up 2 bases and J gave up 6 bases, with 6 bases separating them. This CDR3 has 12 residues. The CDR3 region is CASSESGDTQYF. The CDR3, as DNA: TGTGCCAGCAGTGAATCAGGGGATACGCAGTATTTT. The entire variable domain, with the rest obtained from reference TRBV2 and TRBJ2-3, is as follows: EPEVTQTPSHQVTQMGQEVILRCVPISNHLYFYWYRQILGQKVEFLVSFYNNEISEKSEIFDDQFSVERPDGSNFTLKIRSTKLEDSAMYFCASSESGDTQYFGPGTRLTVL.

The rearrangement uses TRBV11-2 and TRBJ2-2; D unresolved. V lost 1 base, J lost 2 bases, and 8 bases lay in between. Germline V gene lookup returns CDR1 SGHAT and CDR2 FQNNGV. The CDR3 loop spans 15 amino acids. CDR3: CASSLGTINTGELFF. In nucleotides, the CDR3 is TGTGCCAGCAGCTTAGGGACGATAAACACCGGGGAGCTGTTTTTT.

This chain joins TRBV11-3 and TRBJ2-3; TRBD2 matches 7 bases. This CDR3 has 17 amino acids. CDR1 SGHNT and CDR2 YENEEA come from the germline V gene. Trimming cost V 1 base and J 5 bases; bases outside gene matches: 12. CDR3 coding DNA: TGTGCCAGCAGCTTAGGAGGTTTCTGGCGGGAGCAAGATACGCAGTATTTT. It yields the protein CASSLGGFWREQDTQYF.

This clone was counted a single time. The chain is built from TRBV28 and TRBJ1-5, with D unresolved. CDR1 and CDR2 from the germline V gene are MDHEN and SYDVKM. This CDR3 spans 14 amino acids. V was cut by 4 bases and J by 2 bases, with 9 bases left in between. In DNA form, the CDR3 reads TGTGCCAGCAGTTCCCCCGTGGGCAATCAGCCCCAGCATTTT. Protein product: CASSSPVGNQPQHF.

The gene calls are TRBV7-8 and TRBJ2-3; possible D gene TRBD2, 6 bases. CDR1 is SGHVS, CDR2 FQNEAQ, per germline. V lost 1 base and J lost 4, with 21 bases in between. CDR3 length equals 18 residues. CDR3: CASSLVGGLRERADTQYF. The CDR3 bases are TGTGCCAGCAGCTTAGTAGGTGGGCTGCGGGAACGCGCAGATACGCAGTATTTT. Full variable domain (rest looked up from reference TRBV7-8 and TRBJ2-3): GAGVSQSPRYKVAKRGQDVALRCDPISGHVSLFWYQQALGQGPEFLTYFQNEAQLDKSGLPSDRFFAERPEGSVSTLKIQRTQQEDSAVYLCASSLVGGLRERADTQYFGPGTRLTVL.

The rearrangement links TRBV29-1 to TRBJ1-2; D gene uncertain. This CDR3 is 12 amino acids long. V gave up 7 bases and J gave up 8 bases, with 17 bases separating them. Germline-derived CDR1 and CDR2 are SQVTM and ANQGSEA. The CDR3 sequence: CSAQRELKGYTF. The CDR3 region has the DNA TGCAGCGCCCAAAGGGAGCTCAAGGGCTACACCTTC. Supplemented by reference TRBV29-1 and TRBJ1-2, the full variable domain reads SAVISQKPSRDICQRGTSLTIQCQVDSQVTMMFWYRQQPGQSLTLIATANQGSEATYESGFVIDKFPISRPNLTFSTLTVSNMSPEDSSIYLCSAQRELKGYTFGSGTRLTVV.

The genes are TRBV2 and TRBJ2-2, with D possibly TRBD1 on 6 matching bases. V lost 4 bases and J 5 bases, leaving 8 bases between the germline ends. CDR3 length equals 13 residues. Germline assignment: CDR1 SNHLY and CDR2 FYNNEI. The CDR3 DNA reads TGTGCCAGCAGTGGACAGGCAACCGGGGAGCTGTTTTTT. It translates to CASSGQATGELFF.

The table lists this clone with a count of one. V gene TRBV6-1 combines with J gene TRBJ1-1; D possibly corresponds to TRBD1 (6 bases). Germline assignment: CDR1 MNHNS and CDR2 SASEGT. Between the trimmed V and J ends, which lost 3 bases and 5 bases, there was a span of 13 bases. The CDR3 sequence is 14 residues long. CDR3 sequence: CASSDWGGRTEAFF. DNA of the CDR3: TGTGCCAGCAGTGATTGGGGGGGCCGAACTGAAGCTTTCTTT.

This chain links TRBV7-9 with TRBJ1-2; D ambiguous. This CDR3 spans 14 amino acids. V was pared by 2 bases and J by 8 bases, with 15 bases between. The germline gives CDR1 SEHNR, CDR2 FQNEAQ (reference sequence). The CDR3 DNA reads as TGTGCCAGCAGCTTACCTGAGGGAAGTGGCGGCTACACCTTC. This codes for CASSLPEGSGGYTF. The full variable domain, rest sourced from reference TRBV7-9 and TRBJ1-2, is DTGVSQNPRHKITKRGQNVTFRCDPISEHNRLYWYRQTLGQGPEFLTYFQNEAQLEKSRLLSDRFSAERPKGSFSTLEIQRTEQGDSAMYLCASSLPEGSGGYTFGSGTRLTVV.

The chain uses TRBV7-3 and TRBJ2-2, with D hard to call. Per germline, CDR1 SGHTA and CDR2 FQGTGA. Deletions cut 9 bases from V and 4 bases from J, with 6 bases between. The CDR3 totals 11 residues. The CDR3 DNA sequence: TGTGCCAGGGGTCTCACCGGGGAGCTGTTTTTT. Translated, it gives CARGLTGELFF.

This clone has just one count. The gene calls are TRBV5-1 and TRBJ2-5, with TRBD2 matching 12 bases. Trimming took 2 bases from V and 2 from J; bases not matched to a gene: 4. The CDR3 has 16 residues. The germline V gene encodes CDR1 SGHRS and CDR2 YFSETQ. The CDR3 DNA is TGCGCCAGCAGCTTAGGACTAGCGGGGTCACAAGAGACCCAGTACTTC. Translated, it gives CASSLGLAGSQETQYF. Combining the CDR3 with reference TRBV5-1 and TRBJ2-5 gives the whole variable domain KAGVTQTPRYLIKTRGQQVTLSCSPISGHRSVSWYQQTPGQGLQFLFEYFSETQRNKGNFPGRFSGRQFSNSRSEMNVSTLELGDSALYLCASSLGLAGSQETQYFGPGTRLLVL.

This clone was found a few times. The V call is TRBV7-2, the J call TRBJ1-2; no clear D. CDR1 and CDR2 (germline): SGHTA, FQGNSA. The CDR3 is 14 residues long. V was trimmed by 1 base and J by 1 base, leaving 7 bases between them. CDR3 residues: CASSLVGNNYGYTF. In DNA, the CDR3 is TGTGCCAGCAGCTTAGTCGGTAATAACTATGGCTACACCTTC.

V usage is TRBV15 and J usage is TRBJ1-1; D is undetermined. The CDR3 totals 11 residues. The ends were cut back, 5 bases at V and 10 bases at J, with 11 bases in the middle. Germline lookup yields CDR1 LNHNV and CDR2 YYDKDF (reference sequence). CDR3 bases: TGTGCCACCAGCTCATCGGTGGGAGCTTTCTTT. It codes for CATSSSVGAFF.

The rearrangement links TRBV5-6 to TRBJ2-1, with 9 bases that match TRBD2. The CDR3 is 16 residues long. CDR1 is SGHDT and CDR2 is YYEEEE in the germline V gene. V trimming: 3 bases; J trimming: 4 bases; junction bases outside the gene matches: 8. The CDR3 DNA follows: TGTGCCAGCAGCTCCCTAGCGGGGCCGATGTACAATGAGCAGTTCTTC. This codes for CASSSLAGPMYNEQFF.

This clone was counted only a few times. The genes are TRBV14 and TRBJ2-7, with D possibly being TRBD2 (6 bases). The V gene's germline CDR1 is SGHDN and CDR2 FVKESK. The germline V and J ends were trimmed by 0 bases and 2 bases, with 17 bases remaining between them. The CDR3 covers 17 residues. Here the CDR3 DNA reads TGTGCCAGCAGCCAAGAGGGGGGACTCCGCACCACCTACGAGCAGTACTTC. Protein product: CASSQEGGLRTTYEQYF.

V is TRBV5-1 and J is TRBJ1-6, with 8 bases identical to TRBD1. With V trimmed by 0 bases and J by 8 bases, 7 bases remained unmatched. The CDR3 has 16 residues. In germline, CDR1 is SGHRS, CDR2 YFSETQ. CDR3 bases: TGCGCCAGCAGCTTGGAAGGACAGGGAATGGATTCACCCCTCCACTTT. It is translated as CASSLEGQGMDSPLHF.